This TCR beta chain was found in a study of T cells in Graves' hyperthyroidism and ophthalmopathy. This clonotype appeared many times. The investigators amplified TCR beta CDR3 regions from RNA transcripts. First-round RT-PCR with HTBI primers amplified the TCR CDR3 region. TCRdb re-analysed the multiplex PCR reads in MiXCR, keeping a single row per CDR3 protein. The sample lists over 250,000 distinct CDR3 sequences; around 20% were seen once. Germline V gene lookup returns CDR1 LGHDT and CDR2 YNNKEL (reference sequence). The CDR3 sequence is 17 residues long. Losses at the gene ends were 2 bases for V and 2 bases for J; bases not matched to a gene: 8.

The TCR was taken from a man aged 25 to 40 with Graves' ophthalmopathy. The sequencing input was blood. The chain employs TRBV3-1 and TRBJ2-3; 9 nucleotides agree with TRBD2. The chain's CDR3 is CASSQTSLAGHTDTQYF. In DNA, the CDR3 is TGTGCCAGCAGCCAAACATCTCTAGCGGGACACACAGATACGCAGTATTTT.